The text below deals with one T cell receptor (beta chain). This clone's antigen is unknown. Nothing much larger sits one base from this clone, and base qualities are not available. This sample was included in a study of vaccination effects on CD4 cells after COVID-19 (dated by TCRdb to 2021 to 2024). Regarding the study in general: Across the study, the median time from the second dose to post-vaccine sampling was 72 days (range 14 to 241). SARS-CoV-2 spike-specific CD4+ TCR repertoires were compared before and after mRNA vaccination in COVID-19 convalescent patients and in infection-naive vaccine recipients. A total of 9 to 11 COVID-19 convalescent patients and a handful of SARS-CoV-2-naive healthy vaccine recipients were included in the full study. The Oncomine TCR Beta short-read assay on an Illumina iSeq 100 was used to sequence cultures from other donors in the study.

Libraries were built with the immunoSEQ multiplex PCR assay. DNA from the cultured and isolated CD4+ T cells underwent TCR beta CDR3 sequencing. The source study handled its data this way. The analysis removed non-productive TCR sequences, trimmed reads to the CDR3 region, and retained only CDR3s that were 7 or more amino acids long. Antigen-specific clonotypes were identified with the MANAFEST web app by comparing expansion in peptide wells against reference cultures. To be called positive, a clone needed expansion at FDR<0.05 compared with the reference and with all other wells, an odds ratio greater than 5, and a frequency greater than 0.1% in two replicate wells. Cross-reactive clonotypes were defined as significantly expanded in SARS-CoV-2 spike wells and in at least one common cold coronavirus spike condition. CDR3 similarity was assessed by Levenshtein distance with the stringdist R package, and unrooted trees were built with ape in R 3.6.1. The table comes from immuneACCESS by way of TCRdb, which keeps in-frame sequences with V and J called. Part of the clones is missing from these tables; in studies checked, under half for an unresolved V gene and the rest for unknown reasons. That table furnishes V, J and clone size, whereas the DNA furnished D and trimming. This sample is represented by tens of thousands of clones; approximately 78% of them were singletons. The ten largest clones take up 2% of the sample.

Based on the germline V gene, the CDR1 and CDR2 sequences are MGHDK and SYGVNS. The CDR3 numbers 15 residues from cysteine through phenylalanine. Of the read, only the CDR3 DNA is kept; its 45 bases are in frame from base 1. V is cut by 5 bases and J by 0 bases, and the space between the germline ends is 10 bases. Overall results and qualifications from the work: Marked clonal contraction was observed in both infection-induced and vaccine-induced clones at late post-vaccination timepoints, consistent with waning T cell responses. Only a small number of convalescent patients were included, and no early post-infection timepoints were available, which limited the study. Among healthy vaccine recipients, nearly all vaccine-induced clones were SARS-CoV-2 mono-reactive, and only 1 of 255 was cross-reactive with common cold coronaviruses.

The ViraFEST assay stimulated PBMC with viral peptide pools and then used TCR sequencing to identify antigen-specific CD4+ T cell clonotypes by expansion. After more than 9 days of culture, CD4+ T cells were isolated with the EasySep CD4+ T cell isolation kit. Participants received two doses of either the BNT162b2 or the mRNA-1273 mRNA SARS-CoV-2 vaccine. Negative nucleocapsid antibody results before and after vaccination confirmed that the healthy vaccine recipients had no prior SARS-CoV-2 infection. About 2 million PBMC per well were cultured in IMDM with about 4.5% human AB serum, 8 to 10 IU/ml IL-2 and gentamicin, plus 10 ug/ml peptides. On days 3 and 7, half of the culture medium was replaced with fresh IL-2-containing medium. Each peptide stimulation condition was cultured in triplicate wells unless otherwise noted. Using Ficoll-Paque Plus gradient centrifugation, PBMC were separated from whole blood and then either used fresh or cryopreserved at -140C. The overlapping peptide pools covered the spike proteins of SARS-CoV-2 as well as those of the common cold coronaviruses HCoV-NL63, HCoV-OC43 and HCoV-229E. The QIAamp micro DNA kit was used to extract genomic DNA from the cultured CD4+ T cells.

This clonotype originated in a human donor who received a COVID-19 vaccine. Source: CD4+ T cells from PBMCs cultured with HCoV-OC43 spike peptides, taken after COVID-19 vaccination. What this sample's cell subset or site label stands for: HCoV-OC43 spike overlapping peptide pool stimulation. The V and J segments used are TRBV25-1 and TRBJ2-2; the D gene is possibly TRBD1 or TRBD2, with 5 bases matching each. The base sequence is TGTGCCAGCAGTCGACTGGGGGCGAACACCGGGGAGCTGTTTTTT. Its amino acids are CASSRLGANTGELFF.